This T cell receptor (beta chain) was captured in a study of cytotoxic CD8 clonotypes in ibrutinib-treated CLL. Study details: Among patients, some 24 responded partially and 2 completely; around 15 then stayed remitted and around 12 progressed after median roughly 68 months. General study points: Pretreatment clonality was elevated relative to age-matched healthy donors and paralleled circulating CD8+ T-cell counts.

Remarks on this clone: The antigen is unknown.

TCRdb keeps only in-frame clones here, not all; method: immunoSEQ multiplex PCR. The table has 300,000 to 350,000 clones, roughly 85% seen once. CDR1 is MNHEY, CDR2 SMNVEV, per germline (reference sequence). The CDR3 sequence is 16 residues long. The V and J ends lost 3 bases and 0 bases, in that order; junction bases with no gene match: 2. This sequence joins TRBV27 and TRBJ2-3; 11 bases agree with TRBD2. The source of this sequence is a human donor with chronic lymphocytic leukemia. Sequenced material: PBMCs, taken before ibrutinib treatment. The CDR3 region has the DNA TGTGCCAGCAGTTTGCGGACTAGCGGGAGCACAGATACGCAGTATTTT. This codes for CASSLRTSGSTDTQYF.